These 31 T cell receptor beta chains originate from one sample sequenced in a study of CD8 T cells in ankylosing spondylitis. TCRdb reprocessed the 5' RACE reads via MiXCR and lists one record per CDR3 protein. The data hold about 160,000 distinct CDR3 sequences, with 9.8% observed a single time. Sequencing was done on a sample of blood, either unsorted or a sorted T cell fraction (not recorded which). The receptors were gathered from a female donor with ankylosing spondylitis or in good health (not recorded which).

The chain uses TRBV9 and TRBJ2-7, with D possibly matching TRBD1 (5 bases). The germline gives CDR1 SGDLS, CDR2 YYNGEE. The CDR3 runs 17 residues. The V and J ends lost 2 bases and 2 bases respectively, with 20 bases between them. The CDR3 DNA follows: TGTGCCAGCAGCGTCGAAGGAAGGGGCTTTGGGCCCTACGAGCAGTACTTC. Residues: CASSVEGRGFGPYEQYF.

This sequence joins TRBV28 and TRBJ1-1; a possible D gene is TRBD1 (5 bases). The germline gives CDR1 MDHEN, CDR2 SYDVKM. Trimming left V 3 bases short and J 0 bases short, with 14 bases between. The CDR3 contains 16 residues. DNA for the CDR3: TGTGCCAGCAGTTTTCCCAGGGATATCATGAACACTGAAGCTTTCTTT. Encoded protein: CASSFPRDIMNTEAFF.

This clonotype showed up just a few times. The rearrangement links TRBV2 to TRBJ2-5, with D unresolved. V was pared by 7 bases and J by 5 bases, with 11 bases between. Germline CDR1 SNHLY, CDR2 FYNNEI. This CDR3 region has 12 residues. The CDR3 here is CASTATGETQYF. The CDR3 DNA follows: TGTGCCAGCACTGCAACCGGGGAGACCCAGTACTTC. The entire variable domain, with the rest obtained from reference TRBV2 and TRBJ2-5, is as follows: EPEVTQTPSHQVTQMGQEVILRCVPISNHLYFYWYRQILGQKVEFLVSFYNNEISEKSEIFDDQFSVERPDGSNFTLKIRSTKLEDSAMYFCASTATGETQYFGPGTRLLVL.

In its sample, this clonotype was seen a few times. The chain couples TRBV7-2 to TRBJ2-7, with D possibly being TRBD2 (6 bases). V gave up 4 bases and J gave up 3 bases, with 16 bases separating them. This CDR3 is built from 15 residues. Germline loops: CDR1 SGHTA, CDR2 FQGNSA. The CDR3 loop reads CASSSGLPTGYEQYF. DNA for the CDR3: TGTGCCAGCAGCTCGGGACTCCCAACCGGCTACGAGCAGTACTTC.

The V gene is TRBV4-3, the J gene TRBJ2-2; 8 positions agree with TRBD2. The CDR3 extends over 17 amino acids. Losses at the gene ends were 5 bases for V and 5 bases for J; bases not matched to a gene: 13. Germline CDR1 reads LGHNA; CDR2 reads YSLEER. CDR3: CASSSQREWLGTGELFF. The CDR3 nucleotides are TGCGCCAGCAGCTCCCAGCGGGAGTGGCTGGGTACCGGGGAGCTGTTTTTT.

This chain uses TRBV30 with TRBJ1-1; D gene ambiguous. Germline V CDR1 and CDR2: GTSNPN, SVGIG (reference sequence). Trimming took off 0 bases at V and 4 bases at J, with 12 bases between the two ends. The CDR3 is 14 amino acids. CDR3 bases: TGTGCCTGGAGTGTCGGCGGGTTGGGCACTGAAGCTTTCTTT. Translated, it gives CAWSVGGLGTEAFF.

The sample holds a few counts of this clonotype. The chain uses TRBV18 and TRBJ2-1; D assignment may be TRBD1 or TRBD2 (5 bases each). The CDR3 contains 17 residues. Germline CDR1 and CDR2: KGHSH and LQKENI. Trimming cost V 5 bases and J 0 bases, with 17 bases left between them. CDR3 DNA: TGTGCCAGCTCAGAACGGGGCCACCTCAGCTCCTACAATGAGCAGTTCTTC. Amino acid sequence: CASSERGHLSSYNEQFF.

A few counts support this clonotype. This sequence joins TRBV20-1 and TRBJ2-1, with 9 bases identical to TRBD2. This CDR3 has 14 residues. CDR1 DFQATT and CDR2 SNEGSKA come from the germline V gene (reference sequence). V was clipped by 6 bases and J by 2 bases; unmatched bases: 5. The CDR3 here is CSAVSGGAYNEQFF. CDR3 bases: TGCAGTGCGGTTAGCGGGGGCGCCTACAATGAGCAGTTCTTC.

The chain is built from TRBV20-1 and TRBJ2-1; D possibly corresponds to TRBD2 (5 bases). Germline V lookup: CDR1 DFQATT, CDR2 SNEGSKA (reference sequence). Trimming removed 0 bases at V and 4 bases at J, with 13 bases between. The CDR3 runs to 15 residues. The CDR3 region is CSAREPTRGYNEQFF. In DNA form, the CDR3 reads TGCAGTGCTAGAGAACCGACCCGGGGTTACAATGAGCAGTTCTTC.

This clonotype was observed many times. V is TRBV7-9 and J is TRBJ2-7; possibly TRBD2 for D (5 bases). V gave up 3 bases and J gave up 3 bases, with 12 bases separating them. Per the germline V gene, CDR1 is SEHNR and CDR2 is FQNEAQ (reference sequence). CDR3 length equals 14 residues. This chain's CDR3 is CASSFPRGVYEQYF. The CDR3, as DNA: TGTGCCAGCAGCTTCCCCCGGGGAGTCTACGAGCAGTACTTC.

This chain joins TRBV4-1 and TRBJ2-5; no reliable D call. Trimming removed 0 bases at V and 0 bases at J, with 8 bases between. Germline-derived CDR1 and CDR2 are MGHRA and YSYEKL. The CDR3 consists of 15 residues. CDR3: CASSQDRGYQETQYF. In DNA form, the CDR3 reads TGCGCCAGCAGCCAAGATCGCGGTTACCAAGAGACCCAGTACTTC.

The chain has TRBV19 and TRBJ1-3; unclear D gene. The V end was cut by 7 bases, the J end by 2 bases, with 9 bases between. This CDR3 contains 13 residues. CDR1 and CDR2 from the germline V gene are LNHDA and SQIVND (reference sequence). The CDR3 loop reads CASNGMAGNTIYF. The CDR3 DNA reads TGTGCCAGTAACGGCATGGCTGGAAACACCATATATTTT.

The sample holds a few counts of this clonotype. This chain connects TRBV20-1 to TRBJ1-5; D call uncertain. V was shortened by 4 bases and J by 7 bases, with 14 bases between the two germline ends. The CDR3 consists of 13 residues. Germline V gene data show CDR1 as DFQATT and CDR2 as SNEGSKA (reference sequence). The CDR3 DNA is TGCAGTGCTACGACGGAACCATGGCAGCCCCAGCATTTT. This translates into CSATTEPWQPQHF.

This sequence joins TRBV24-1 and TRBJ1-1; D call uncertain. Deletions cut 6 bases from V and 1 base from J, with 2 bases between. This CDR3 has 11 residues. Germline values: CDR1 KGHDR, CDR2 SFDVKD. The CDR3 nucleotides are TGTGCCACCAGTTGGAACACTGAAGCTTTCTTT. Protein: CATSWNTEAFF.

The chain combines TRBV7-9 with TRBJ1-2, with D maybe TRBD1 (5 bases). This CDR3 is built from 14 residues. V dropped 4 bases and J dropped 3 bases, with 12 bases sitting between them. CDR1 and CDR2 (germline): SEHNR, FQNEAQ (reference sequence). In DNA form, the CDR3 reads TGTGCCAGCAGCTCCTGGGACTCGTACTATGGCTACACCTTC. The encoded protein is CASSSWDSYYGYTF. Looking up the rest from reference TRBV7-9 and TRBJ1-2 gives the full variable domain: DTGVSQNPRHKITKRGQNVTFRCDPISEHNRLYWYRQTLGQGPEFLTYFQNEAQLEKSRLLSDRFSAERPKGSFSTLEIQRTEQGDSAMYLCASSSWDSYYGYTFGSGTRLTVV.

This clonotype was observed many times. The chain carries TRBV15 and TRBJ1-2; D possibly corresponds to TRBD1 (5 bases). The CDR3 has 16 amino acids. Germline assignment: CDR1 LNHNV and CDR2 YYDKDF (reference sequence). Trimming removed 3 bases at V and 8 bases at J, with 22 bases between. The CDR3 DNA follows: TGTGCCACCAGCAGGGAAAGCCTCGGGACCCTTGAGGGCTACACCTTC. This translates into CATSRESLGTLEGYTF. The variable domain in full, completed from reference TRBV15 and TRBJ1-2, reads DAMVIQNPRYQVTQFGKPVTLSCSQTLNHNVMYWYQQKSSQAPKLLFHYYDKDFNNEADTPDNFQSRRPNTSFCFLDIRSPGLGDTAMYLCATSRESLGTLEGYTFGSGTRLTVV.

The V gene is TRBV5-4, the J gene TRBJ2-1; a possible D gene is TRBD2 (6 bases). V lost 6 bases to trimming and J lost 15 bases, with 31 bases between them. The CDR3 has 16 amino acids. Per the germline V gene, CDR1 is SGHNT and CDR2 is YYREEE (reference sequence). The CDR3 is CASTTDVGGACNEMFF. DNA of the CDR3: TGTGCCAGCACCACAGACGTCGGGGGTGCCTGCAATGAGATGTTCTTC.

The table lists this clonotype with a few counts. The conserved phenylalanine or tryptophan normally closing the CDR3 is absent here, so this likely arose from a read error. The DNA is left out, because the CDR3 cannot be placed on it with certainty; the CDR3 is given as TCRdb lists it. CDR3 sequence: CASSSWLAGGPFIV. The chain is built from TRBV7-2 and TRBJ2-1; TRBD2, as called in the table, went unchecked against the DNA. Germline assignment: CDR1 SGHTA and CDR2 FQGNSA. The CDR3 is made up of 14 amino acids, end residues included.

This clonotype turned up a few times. In DNA form, the CDR3 reads TGTGCCACCAGTGACCCGCCTAGCGGGACATACAATGAGCAGTTCTTC. Its translation is CATSDPPSGTYNEQFF. V is TRBV24-1 and J is TRBJ2-1; 9 bases agree with TRBD2. Germline V lookup: CDR1 KGHDR, CDR2 SFDVKD. CDR3 size: 16 residues. The V gene end was trimmed by 4 bases and the J gene end by 4 bases; junction bases not matched to a gene: 7.

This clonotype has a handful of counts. The CDR3 DNA reads TGTGCCAGCAGGAGGGGTTGGGTTTACTCCGGGGAGCTGTTTTTT. Encoded protein: CASRRGWVYSGELFF. This sequence joins TRBV28 and TRBJ2-2; D may correspond to TRBD1 or TRBD2 (5 bases each). There are 15 residues in the CDR3. V lost 6 bases and J lost 6, with 17 bases in between. Looked up from germline, CDR1 is MDHEN and CDR2 is SYDVKM.

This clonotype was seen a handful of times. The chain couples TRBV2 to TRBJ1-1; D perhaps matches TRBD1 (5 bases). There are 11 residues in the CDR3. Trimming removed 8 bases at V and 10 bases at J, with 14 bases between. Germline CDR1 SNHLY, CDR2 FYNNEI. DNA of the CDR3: TGTGCCAGCGGGGGGGGAGGTGGAGCTTTCTTT. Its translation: CASGGGGGAFF. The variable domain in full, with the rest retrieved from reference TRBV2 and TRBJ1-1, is EPEVTQTPSHQVTQMGQEVILRCVPISNHLYFYWYRQILGQKVEFLVSFYNNEISEKSEIFDDQFSVERPDGSNFTLKIRSTKLEDSAMYFCASGGGGGAFFGQGTRLTVV.

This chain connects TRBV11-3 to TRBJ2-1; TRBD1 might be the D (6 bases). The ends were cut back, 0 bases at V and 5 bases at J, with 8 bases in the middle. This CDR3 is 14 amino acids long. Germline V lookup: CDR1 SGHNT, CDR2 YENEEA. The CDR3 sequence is CASSLEQGNNEQFF. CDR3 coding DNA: TGTGCCAGCAGCTTAGAACAGGGTAACAATGAGCAGTTCTTC.

The CDR3: CASSQGGEGYTF. As DNA, the CDR3 is TGTGCCAGCAGCCAAGGAGGGGAGGGCTACACCTTC. V is TRBV16 and J is TRBJ1-2; the D gene is possibly TRBD1 (5 bases). Germline V CDR1 and CDR2: KGHSY, FQNENV. CDR3 length: 12 amino acids. V was pared by 2 bases and J by 8 bases, with 9 bases between.

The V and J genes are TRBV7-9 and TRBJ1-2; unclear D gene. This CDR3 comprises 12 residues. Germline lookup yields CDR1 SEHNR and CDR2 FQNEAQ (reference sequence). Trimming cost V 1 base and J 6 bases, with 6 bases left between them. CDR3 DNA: TGTGCCAGCAGCTTAGATCCCGATGGCTACACCTTC. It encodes CASSLDPDGYTF.

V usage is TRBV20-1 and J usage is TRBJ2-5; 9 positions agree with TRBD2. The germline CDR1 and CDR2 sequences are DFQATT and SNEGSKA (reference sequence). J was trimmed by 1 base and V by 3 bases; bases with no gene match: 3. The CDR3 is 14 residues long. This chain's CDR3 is CSASGSGSQETQYF. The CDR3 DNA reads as TGCAGTGCTAGTGGTAGCGGGAGCCAAGAGACCCAGTACTTC.

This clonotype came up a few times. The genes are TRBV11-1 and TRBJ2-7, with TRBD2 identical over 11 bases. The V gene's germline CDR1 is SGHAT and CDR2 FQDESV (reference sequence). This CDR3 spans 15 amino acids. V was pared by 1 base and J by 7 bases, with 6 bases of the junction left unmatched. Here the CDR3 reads CASSLETSGTGEQYF. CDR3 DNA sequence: TGTGCCAGCAGCTTAGAGACTAGCGGGACAGGAGAGCAGTACTTC.

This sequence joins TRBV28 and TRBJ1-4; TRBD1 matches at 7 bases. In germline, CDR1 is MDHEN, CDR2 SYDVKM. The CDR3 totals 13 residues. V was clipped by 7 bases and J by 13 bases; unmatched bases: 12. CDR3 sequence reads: CASTPDRAIVLFF. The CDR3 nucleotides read TGTGCCAGCACCCCAGACAGGGCAATAGTACTGTTTTTT.

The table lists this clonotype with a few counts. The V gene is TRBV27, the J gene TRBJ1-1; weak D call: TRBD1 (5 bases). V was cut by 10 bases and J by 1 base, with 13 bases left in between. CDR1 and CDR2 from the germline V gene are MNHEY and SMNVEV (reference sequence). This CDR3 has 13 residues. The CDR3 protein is CATKTAWNTEAFF. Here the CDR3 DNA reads TGTGCCACCAAGACAGCCTGGAACACTGAAGCTTTCTTT.

The CDR3 is CASRTGNTGELFF. CDR3 bases: TGTGCCAGCAGAACCGGGAACACCGGGGAGCTGTTTTTT. J is TRBJ2-2 and V is TRBV6-6; no definite D call. Trimming took 6 bases from V and 1 from J, leaving 6 bases between them. The CDR3 is 13 amino acids. Germline V gene lookup returns CDR1 MNHNY and CDR2 SVGAGI (reference sequence).

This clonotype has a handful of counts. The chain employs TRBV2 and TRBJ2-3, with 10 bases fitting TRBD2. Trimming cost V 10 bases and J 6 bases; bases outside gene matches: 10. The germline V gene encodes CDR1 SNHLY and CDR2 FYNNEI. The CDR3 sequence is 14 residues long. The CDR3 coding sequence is TGTGCCAACCCCGGGCTAGCGGGAGAGGATACGCAGTATTTT. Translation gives CANPGLAGEDTQYF.

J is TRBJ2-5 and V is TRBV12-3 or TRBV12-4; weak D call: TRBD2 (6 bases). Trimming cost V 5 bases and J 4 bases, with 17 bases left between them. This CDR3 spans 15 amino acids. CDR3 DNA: TGTGCCAGCAGTCATAGCGGCCTGCGGGGAGAGACCCAGTACTTC. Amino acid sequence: CASSHSGLRGETQYF.